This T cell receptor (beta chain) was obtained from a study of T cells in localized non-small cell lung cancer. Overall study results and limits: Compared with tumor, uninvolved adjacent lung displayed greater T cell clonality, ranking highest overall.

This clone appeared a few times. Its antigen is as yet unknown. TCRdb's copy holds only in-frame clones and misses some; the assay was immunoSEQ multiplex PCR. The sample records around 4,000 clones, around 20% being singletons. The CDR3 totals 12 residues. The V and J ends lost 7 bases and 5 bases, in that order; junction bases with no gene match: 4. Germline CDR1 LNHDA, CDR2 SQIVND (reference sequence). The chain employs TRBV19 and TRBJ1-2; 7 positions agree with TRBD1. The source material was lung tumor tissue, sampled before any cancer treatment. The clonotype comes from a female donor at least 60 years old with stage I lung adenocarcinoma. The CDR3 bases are TGTGCCAGTAAAGGGACAGCTTATGGCTACACCTTC. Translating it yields CASKGTAYGYTF.